A selection of T cell receptor beta chains follows, all from one sample in a study of control samples from healthy donors and cancer patients. Generated by immunoSEQ multiplex PCR, the TCRdb table keeps only in-frame clones and is missing some. The table has tens of thousands of clones, around 90% seen once. Material for sequencing was PBMCs. Receptors were obtained from a man aged 55 to 70 with head and neck cancer. Each CDR3 is given without its conserved first and last residue.

V gene: TRBV21-1
CDR3 length: 14
J gene: TRBJ1-5
CDR3 protein: ASSKLTGASNQPQH

V gene: TRBV9
CDR3 length: 11
J gene: TRBJ1-6
CDR3 protein: ASSVGGNPPLH

V gene: TRBV7-7
CDR3 length: 13
J gene: TRBJ2-5
CDR3 protein: ASSLGQGPMETQY

V gene: TRBV7-8
CDR3 length: 13
J gene: TRBJ1-5
CDR3 protein: ASSEDRDSNQPQH

V gene: TRBV4-1
CDR3 length: 19
J gene: TRBJ1-3
CDR3 protein: ASSPRDGISLLTFSGNTIY

V gene: TRBV28
CDR3 length: 12
J gene: TRBJ1-1
CDR3 protein: ASRTQGVDTEAF

V gene: TRBV29-1
CDR3 length: 10
J gene: TRBJ1-2
CDR3 protein: SVEIGGEGYT

V gene: TRBV6-2/TRBV6-3
CDR3 length: 19
J gene: TRBJ2-3
CDR3 protein: ASSYDGLAGGPLGSTDTQY

V gene: TRBV18
CDR3 length: 11
J gene: TRBJ1-2
CDR3 protein: ASSPDSLYGYT

V gene: TRBV18
CDR3 length: 11
J gene: TRBJ2-1
CDR3 protein: ASGAGVGNEQF

V gene: TRBV7-9
CDR3 length: 15
J gene: TRBJ1-3
CDR3 protein: ASSPWTGGGSGNTIY

V gene: TRBV5-1
CDR3 length: 16
J gene: TRBJ1-3
CDR3 protein: ASSLAMPTGASGNTIY

V gene: TRBV27
CDR3 length: 13
J gene: TRBJ2-7
CDR3 protein: ASRGAGGGRNEQY

V gene: TRBV5-1
CDR3 length: 13
J gene: TRBJ2-1
CDR3 protein: ASSRDPDVYNEQF

V gene: TRBV5-1
CDR3 length: 13
J gene: TRBJ2-2
CDR3 protein: ASSAGTANTGELF

V gene: TRBV29-1
CDR3 length: 11
J gene: TRBJ2-3
CDR3 protein: SVATRATDTQY

V gene: TRBV4-2
CDR3 length: 15
J gene: TRBJ1-2
CDR3 protein: ASSQEGSGQGSRGYT

V gene: TRBV6-5
CDR3 length: 13
J gene: TRBJ1-5
CDR3 protein: ASSSDRGRGQPQH

V gene: TRBV6-5
CDR3 length: 11
J gene: TRBJ2-7
CDR3 protein: ASTDRSSYEQY

V gene: TRBV9
CDR3 length: 16
J gene: TRBJ1-2
CDR3 protein: ASSVAQGQGAENYGYT

V gene: TRBV14
CDR3 length: 9
J gene: TRBJ2-7
CDR3 protein: ASSRTLRQY

V gene: TRBV4-1
CDR3 length: 14
J gene: TRBJ2-5
CDR3 protein: ASSQDRGRVGETQY

V gene: TRBV7-3
CDR3 length: 13
J gene: TRBJ2-2
CDR3 protein: ASAPGLGNTGELF

V gene: TRBV5-6
CDR3 length: 11
J gene: TRBJ1-1
CDR3 protein: ASSYRENTEAF

V gene: TRBV4-3
CDR3 length: 13
J gene: TRBJ2-2
CDR3 protein: ASSLETGRTGELF

V gene: TRBV19
CDR3 length: 12
J gene: TRBJ1-1
CDR3 protein: ASSITRTDREAF

V gene: TRBV28
CDR3 length: 12
J gene: TRBJ2-3
CDR3 protein: ASSSPSGTDTQY

V gene: TRBV2
CDR3 length: 13
J gene: TRBJ1-5
CDR3 protein: ASSEGANSNQPQH

V gene: TRBV29-1
CDR3 length: 9
J gene: TRBJ2-5
CDR3 protein: SVDLLETQY

V gene: TRBV9
CDR3 length: 10
J gene: TRBJ2-3
CDR3 protein: ASSVYSDTQY

V gene: TRBV5-5
CDR3 length: 12
J gene: TRBJ1-2
CDR3 protein: ASNLDRTNYGYT

V gene: TRBV9
CDR3 length: 14
J gene: TRBJ2-6
CDR3 protein: ASSVAKPSGANVLT

V gene: TRBV9
CDR3 length: 13
J gene: TRBJ2-7
CDR3 protein: ASSKGLVTSYEQY

V gene: TRBV28
CDR3 length: 12
J gene: TRBJ2-7
CDR3 protein: ASSSASGRYEQY

V gene: TRBV19
CDR3 length: 13
J gene: TRBJ2-7
CDR3 protein: ASSILTGEVYEQY

V gene: TRBV4-3
CDR3 length: 12
J gene: TRBJ1-1
CDR3 protein: ASSQSHKDTEAF

V gene: TRBV24-1
CDR3 length: 13
J gene: TRBJ2-3
CDR3 protein: ATRDWTGGTDTQY

V gene: TRBV14
CDR3 length: 10
J gene: TRBJ1-1
CDR3 protein: ATGQGATEAF

V gene: TRBV27
CDR3 length: 13
J gene: TRBJ1-1
CDR3 protein: ASSPGTGGFTEAF

V gene: TRBV5-4
CDR3 length: 12
J gene: TRBJ2-5
CDR3 protein: ASSSQGGVETQY

V gene: TRBV19
CDR3 length: 15
J gene: TRBJ1-3
CDR3 protein: ASRPRTGGISGNTIY

V gene: TRBV4-2
CDR3 length: 14
J gene: TRBJ2-1
CDR3 protein: ASSSWSSDTYNEQF

V gene: TRBV19
CDR3 length: 13
J gene: TRBJ1-5
CDR3 protein: ASSNNGQQNQPQH

V gene: TRBV2
CDR3 length: 12
J gene: TRBJ2-7
CDR3 protein: ASRLDGDFYEQY

V gene: TRBV5-4
CDR3 length: 12
J gene: TRBJ1-4
CDR3 protein: ASSLQGAIEKLF

V gene: TRBV24-1
CDR3 length: 13
J gene: TRBJ2-1
CDR3 protein: ATSDPQFRGGEQF

V gene: TRBV15
CDR3 length: 13
J gene: TRBJ2-1
CDR3 protein: ATSMASGAYNEQF

V gene: TRBV2
CDR3 length: 13
J gene: TRBJ2-7
CDR3 protein: ASTRLAGVSDEQY

V gene: TRBV6-5
CDR3 length: 13
J gene: TRBJ1-4
CDR3 protein: ASAPGEATNEKLF

V gene: TRBV7-2
CDR3 length: 13
J gene: TRBJ1-1
CDR3 protein: ASSRRTSMNTEAF

V gene: TRBV6-1
CDR3 length: 13
J gene: TRBJ2-3
CDR3 protein: ASSETGLEIGTQY

V gene: TRBV11-2
CDR3 length: 15
J gene: TRBJ2-2
CDR3 protein: ASSPRKLATNTGELF

V gene: TRBV7-9
CDR3 length: 11
J gene: TRBJ2-7
CDR3 protein: ASSTQDSYEQY

V gene: TRBV5-6
CDR3 length: 15
J gene: TRBJ2-1
CDR3 protein: ASSRLFLARSYNEQF

V gene: TRBV11-2
CDR3 length: 13
J gene: TRBJ2-4
CDR3 protein: ASSTSAGDIAIQY